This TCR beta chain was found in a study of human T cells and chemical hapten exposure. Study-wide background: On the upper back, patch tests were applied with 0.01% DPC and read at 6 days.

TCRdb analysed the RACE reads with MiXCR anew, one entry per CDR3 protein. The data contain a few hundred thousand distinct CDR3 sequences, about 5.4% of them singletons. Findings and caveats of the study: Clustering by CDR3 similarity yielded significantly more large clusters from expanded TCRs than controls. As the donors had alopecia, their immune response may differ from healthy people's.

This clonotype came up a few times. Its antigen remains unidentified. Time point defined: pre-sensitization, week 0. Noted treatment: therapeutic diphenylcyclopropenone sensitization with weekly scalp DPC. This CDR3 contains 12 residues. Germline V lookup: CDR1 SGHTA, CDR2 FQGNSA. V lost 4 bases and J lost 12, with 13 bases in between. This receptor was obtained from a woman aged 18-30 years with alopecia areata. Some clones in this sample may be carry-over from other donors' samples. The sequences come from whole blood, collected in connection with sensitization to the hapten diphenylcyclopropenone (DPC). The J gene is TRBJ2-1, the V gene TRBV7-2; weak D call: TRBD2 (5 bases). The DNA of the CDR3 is TGTGCCAGCAGCTCCGAGAGGGCAGGGCAGTTCTTC. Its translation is CASSSERAGQFF.